Each of the 20 T cell receptor beta chains below was sequenced from the same sample in a study of T-cell reconstitution after alpha-beta-depleted transplantation in children. Unique molecular identifiers featured in how the TCRbeta library was prepared. TCRdb re-analysed the PCR reads in MiXCR, keeping a single row per CDR3 protein. The table shows a few hundred thousand distinct CDR3 sequences, with around 16% occurring only once. Sequences were derived from PBMCs, mostly from graft donor cells, sampled 360 days after TCRalphabeta/CD19-depleted stem cell transplant. The receptors were gathered from a boy in the first two years of life who had a stem cell transplant for Wiskott-Aldrich syndrome, so the T cells may come from the graft donor.

Written as DNA, the CDR3 is TGTGCCAGCAGTTTATATCGCCCTCAGGGGGGGGGAAACACCATATATTTT. Protein sequence: CASSLYRPQGGGNTIYF. This rearrangement joins TRBV27 to TRBJ1-3, with TRBD1 matching 7 bases. This CDR3 is 17 amino acids long. The junction had 10 bases not matched to a gene; V was cut back by 1 base and J by 4 bases. CDR1 and CDR2 (germline): MNHEY, SMNVEV (reference sequence).

This clonotype was picked up many times. The V call is TRBV2, the J call TRBJ2-2; 7 nucleotides align to TRBD2. This CDR3 comprises 13 residues. V lost 9 bases, J lost 4 bases, and 5 bases stayed unmatched. Germline V gives CDR1 SNHLY, CDR2 FYNNEI. The chain's CDR3 is CARGGVGTGELFF. The CDR3 DNA sequence: TGTGCCAGGGGGGGGGTCGGCACCGGGGAGCTGTTTTTT.

The chain links TRBV5-1 to TRBJ2-7; D not resolved. Germline V lookup: CDR1 SGHRS, CDR2 YFSETQ. V lost 2 bases, J lost 6 bases, and 9 bases lay in between. The CDR3 loop spans 12 amino acids. The CDR3: CASSFESGEQYF. The CDR3 coding sequence is TGCGCCAGCAGCTTTGAGTCTGGCGAGCAGTACTTC.

This clonotype has more than one count but fewer than ten. CDR3 nucleotides: TGTGCCAGCAGCGTAGCCGGGGGCCTGACCTATGAGCAGTTCTTC. It codes for CASSVAGGLTYEQFF. V and J are TRBV9 and TRBJ2-1; D is possibly TRBD1 or TRBD2 (6 bases each). Trimming stripped 0 bases from V and 8 bases from J, with 15 bases between. This CDR3 has 15 amino acids. Germline V gene sequence: CDR1 SGDLS, CDR2 YYNGEE. Full variable domain (remainder filled in from reference TRBV9 and TRBJ2-1): DSGVTQTPKHLITATGQRVTLRCSPRSGDLSVYWYQQSLDQGLQFLIQYYNGEERAKGNILERFSAQQFPDLHSELNLSSLELGDSALYFCASSVAGGLTYEQFFGPGTRLTVL.

The CDR3 coding sequence is TGTGCCAGCAGTTACGGCGGGGTCACTGAAGCTTTCTTT. It encodes CASSYGGVTEAFF. The V gene is TRBV6-6, the J gene TRBJ1-1, with unresolved D. Trimming took 2 bases from V and 4 from J, leaving 8 bases between them. Germline CDR1 is MNHNY and CDR2 is SVGAGI (reference sequence). CDR3 length: 13 amino acids.

This clonotype was counted many times. The CDR3 DNA is TGTGCCAGCAGTTCCTTTGGGGTTTCCGAGCAGTACTTC. Its protein product is CASSSFGVSEQYF. The chain combines TRBV25-1 with TRBJ2-7, with D uncertain. Per the germline V gene, CDR1 is MGHDK and CDR2 is SYGVNS. The V end lost 5 bases, the J end lost 6 bases, and 14 bases lay between the germline ends. The CDR3 has 13 amino acids.

The chain has TRBV6-1 and TRBJ1-1; no clear D gene. The germline V and J ends were trimmed by 3 bases and 0 bases, with 8 bases remaining between them. CDR3 length equals 14 residues. Germline loops: CDR1 MNHNS, CDR2 SASEGT. Here the CDR3 DNA reads TGTGCCAGCAGTGAGACGATAGTGAACACTGAAGCTTTCTTT. It yields the protein CASSETIVNTEAFF.

The rearrangement links TRBV4-1 to TRBJ2-1; weak D call: TRBD1 (5 bases). Germline-derived CDR1 and CDR2 are MGHRA and YSYEKL. Between the trimmed V and J ends, which lost 6 bases and 4 bases, there was a span of 13 bases. This CDR3 spans 14 amino acids. The CDR3 here is CASREQVVYNEQFF. The CDR3 nucleotides read TGCGCCAGCAGGGAACAGGTGGTATACAATGAGCAGTTCTTC.

The rearrangement uses TRBV24-1 and TRBJ2-2; D possibly corresponds to TRBD1 (8 bases). The CDR3 runs 16 residues. Trimming stripped 4 bases from V and 4 bases from J, with 15 bases between. Germline V gene sequence: CDR1 KGHDR, CDR2 SFDVKD. The CDR3 DNA reads TGTGCCACCAGTGACCGCACAGGGGGGGGCACCGGGGAGCTGTTTTTT. This sequence encodes CATSDRTGGGTGELFF.

Ten or more counts support this clonotype. This chain connects TRBV24-1 to TRBJ2-5; D is unresolved. The CDR3 consists of 15 residues. V dropped 4 bases and J dropped 2 bases, with 13 bases sitting between them. Germline V gives CDR1 KGHDR, CDR2 SFDVKD. The CDR3 sequence is CATSDMRRPQETQYF. CDR3 DNA: TGTGCCACCAGTGACATGAGGAGACCTCAAGAGACCCAGTACTTC.

The chain couples TRBV15 to TRBJ2-5; D is perhaps TRBD1 (5 bases). This CDR3 contains 13 residues. V was cut by 6 bases and J by 6 bases, with 14 bases left in between. The germline CDR1 and CDR2 sequences are LNHNV and YYDKDF (reference sequence). CDR3 sequence reads: CATRFQGGQTQYF. The CDR3 DNA sequence: TGTGCCACCAGGTTTCAGGGTGGACAGACCCAGTACTTC.

This clonotype has more than one count but fewer than ten. The chain uses TRBV3-1 and TRBJ2-1, with D perhaps TRBD2 (6 bases). The CDR3 spans 15 residues. CDR1 and CDR2 from the germline V gene are LGHDT and YNNKEL (reference sequence). With 1 base removed from V and 5 bases from J, the gap between germline ends came to 12 bases. CDR3 loop: CASSQGASVDNEQFF. Written as DNA, the CDR3 is TGTGCCAGCAGCCAAGGGGCTAGCGTAGACAATGAGCAGTTCTTC.

This clonotype was counted a few times. V usage is TRBV5-1 and J usage is TRBJ2-1; 8 nucleotides match TRBD2. The CDR3 runs to 15 residues. With 4 bases clipped from V and 12 bases from J, the junction kept 15 bases outside the gene matches. The germline V gene encodes CDR1 SGHRS and CDR2 YFSETQ. The CDR3, as DNA: TGCGCCAGCAGCATCGTCCCGGGACTAGAAGGAAGGCAGTTCTTC. Encoded protein: CASSIVPGLEGRQFF.

The table lists this clonotype with a few counts. The chain links TRBV24-1 to TRBJ2-1; D call uncertain. Germline V CDR1 and CDR2: KGHDR, SFDVKD. CDR3 length: 16 amino acids. Trimming pared 3 bases from V and 6 bases from J, leaving 17 bases between. CDR3: CATSDALVARLNEQFF. Here the CDR3 DNA reads TGTGCCACCAGTGATGCTTTAGTAGCCCGCCTCAATGAGCAGTTCTTC.

V usage is TRBV12-3 or TRBV12-4 and J usage is TRBJ2-7; D call uncertain. This CDR3 has 15 residues. V lost 2 bases to trimming and J lost 4 bases, with 15 bases between them. The CDR3 is CASSLNFNRSYEQYF. CDR3 bases: TGTGCCAGCAGTTTAAATTTCAACCGGTCATACGAGCAGTACTTC.

For the CDR3, the DNA is TGTGCCAGCAGCTCGACCCCTTCCTACAATGAGCAGTTCTTC. This encodes CASSSTPSYNEQFF. The chain is built from TRBV11-2 and TRBJ2-1, with no clear D. This CDR3 has 14 residues. V was trimmed by 4 bases and J by 1 base, leaving 8 bases between them. Per germline, CDR1 SGHAT and CDR2 FQNNGV.

The chain employs TRBV11-2 and TRBJ2-7; no clear D gene. CDR1 and CDR2 from the germline V gene are SGHAT and FQNNGV. V dropped 3 bases and J dropped 2 bases, with 20 bases sitting between them. This CDR3 has 17 amino acids. CDR3: CASSLIAPEVLTYEQYF. For the CDR3, the DNA is TGTGCCAGCAGCTTGATCGCACCGGAAGTTTTGACCTACGAGCAGTACTTC.

The table lists this clonotype with a few counts. The chain links TRBV5-1 to TRBJ2-2; TRBD1 agrees at 7 bases. The CDR3 extends over 15 amino acids. J lost 0 bases, V lost 6 bases, and 5 bases had no gene match. The germline gives CDR1 SGHRS, CDR2 YFSETQ. This CDR3 is CASIQGTANTGELFF. The CDR3 DNA reads as TGCGCCAGCATTCAAGGGACAGCGAACACCGGGGAGCTGTTTTTT.

This clonotype was observed a handful of times. The J gene is TRBJ2-7, the V gene TRBV10-3; a possible D gene is TRBD1 (5 bases). Germline V gene data show CDR1 as ENHRY and CDR2 as SYGVKD. Trimming took off 9 bases at V and 0 bases at J, with 9 bases between the two ends. The CDR3 consists of 12 residues. This CDR3 reads CAISTDSYEQYF. The CDR3 DNA reads as TGTGCCATTTCGACAGACTCCTACGAGCAGTACTTC.

The chain joins TRBV18 to TRBJ2-5; no clear D gene. This CDR3 is built from 13 residues. The germline V gene has CDR1 KGHSH and CDR2 LQKENI. Deletions cut 4 bases from V and 5 bases from J, with 11 bases between. CDR3 in DNA: TGTGCCAGCTCACAAAGTCTTTGGGAGACCCAGTACTTC. It specifies CASSQSLWETQYF.